This TCR beta chain was obtained from a study of T cell repertoires in cytomegalovirus infection. This clonotype was observed many times. Its matching antigen is unknown. Each CDR3 protein gets one entry after TCRdb re-called the reads with MiXCR. Among 250,000 to 300,000 distinct CDR3 sequences listed, roughly a fifth were seen once. The receptor comes from a human donor in good health (CMV status not recorded). Some clones in this sample may be carry-over from other donors' samples. Sequencing used cultured PBMCs, obtained from culture after CMV antigen stimulation.

The CDR3: CASGRRDLEDTEAFF. The DNA of the CDR3 is TGTGCCAGCGGCAGGAGGGACCTCGAGGACACTGAAGCTTTCTTT. The chain combines TRBV6-1 with TRBJ1-1; D may be TRBD1 (5 bases). The V gene lost 8 bases and the J gene lost 3 bases, with 19 bases spanning the gap. Germline loops: CDR1 MNHNS, CDR2 SASEGT. The CDR3 consists of 15 residues.